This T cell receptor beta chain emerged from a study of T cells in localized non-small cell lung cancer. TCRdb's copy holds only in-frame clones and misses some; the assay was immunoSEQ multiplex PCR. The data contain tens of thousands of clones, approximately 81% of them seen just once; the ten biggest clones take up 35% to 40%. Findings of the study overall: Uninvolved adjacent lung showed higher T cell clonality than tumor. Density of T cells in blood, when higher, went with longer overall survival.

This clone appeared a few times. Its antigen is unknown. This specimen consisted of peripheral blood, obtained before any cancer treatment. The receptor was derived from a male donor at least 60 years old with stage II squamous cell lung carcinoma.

The DNA for the CDR3 is TGTGCCAGCAGCTTACAGGGGGGCTATGGCTACACCTTC. Its translation is CASSLQGGYGYTF. V gene TRBV11-3 combines with J gene TRBJ1-2, with TRBD1 identical over 7 bases. Germline loops: CDR1 SGHNT, CDR2 YENEEA. The CDR3 is made up of 13 amino acids. V gave up 2 bases and J gave up 4 bases; unmatched junction bases: 1.